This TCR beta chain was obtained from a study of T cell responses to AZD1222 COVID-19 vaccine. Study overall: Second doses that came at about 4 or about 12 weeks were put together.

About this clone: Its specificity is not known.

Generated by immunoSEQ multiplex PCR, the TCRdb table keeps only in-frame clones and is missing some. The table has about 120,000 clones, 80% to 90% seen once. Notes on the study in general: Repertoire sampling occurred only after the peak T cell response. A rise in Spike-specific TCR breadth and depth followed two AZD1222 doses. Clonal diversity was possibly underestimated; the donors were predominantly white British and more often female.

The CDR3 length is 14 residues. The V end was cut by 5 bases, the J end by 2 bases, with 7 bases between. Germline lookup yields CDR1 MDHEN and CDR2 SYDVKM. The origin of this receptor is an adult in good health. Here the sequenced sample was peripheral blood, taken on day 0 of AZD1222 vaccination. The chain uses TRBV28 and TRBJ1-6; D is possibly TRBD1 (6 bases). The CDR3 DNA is TGTGCCAGCAGTGAGGGGGCCTATAATTCACCCCTCCACTTT. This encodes CASSEGAYNSPLHF.